One T cell receptor (beta chain) is described in this entry. Its target is not known. This CDR3 has 16 residues. The V and J ends lost 4 bases and 2 bases respectively, with 16 bases between them. Germline loops: CDR1 SGHRS, CDR2 YFSETQ. The data belong to a study of Ad26.COV2.S vaccination and SARS-CoV-2 variants. Study results and caveats: It is possible that the TCR breadth and depth analyses underestimated the total T cell responses.

Treatment denoted: some 19 received Ad26.COV2.S at low or high dose, single or two shots; about 5 received placebo; per-sample allocation not given. Samples analyzed were those drawn on day 63 after the first vaccine or placebo injection. Produced via immunoSEQ multiplex PCR; TCRdb's table is partial and in-frame only. The data hold a few hundred thousand clones, with 90% observed a single time. Here the sequenced sample was peripheral blood, taken in a trial of Ad26.COV2.S vaccine versus placebo. The chain employs TRBV5-1 and TRBJ2-1; TRBD2 is a possible D gene (7 bases). The clonotype was recovered from a person between 18 and 60 years old who received the Ad26.COV2.S COVID-19 vaccine or a placebo. CDR3 coding DNA: TGCGCCAGCAGCCAGGGGAGGGTGGGACCCTACAATGAGCAGTTCTTC. This codes for CASSQGRVGPYNEQFF.